Following are 3 T cell receptor beta chains from one sample sequenced in a study of cytotoxic CD8 clonotypes in ibrutinib-treated CLL. Libraries were prepared by immunoSEQ multiplex PCR; TCRdb keeps only in-frame clonotypes and omits some of them. The sample lists about 310,000 clones, approximately 80% seen once, with about 6.7% in the top ten. Material: PBMCs, obtained before ibrutinib treatment. The receptors originated from a human donor with chronic lymphocytic leukemia.

The chain carries TRBV7-2 and TRBJ2-6; D is unresolved. This CDR3 spans 14 amino acids. Germline lookup yields CDR1 SGHTA and CDR2 FQGNSA. Trimming removed 5 bases from V and 0 bases from J, with 5 bases in between. The CDR3 DNA sequence: TGTGCCAGCAGCCCCGACTCTGGGGCCAACGTCCTGACTTTC. Protein sequence: CASSPDSGANVLTF. The full variable domain, in which reference TRBV7-2 and TRBJ2-6 provide the parts outside the CDR3, is GAGVSQSPSNKVTEKGKDVELRCDPISGHTALYWYRQSLGQGLEFLIYFQGNSAPDKSGLPSDRFSAERTGGSVSTLTIQRTQQEDSAVYLCASSPDSGANVLTFGAGSRLTVL.

This clone was seen only a few times. The chain combines TRBV28 with TRBJ2-7; D gene unclear. Germline V gene lookup returns CDR1 MDHEN and CDR2 SYDVKM. CDR3 size: 14 residues. V lost 6 bases and J lost 6, with 18 bases in between. The CDR3 sequence is CASSPPVRSLEQYF. The CDR3 DNA is TGTGCCAGCAGCCCCCCAGTACGGTCTCTCGAGCAGTACTTC.

The chain has TRBV15 and TRBJ2-5, with 12 bases identical to TRBD2. CDR3 length equals 20 residues. J lost 2 bases, V lost 4 bases, and 17 bases had no gene match. The germline CDR1 and CDR2 sequences are LNHNV and YYDKDF (reference sequence). CDR3 amino acids: CATSKPLPGLAGPWQETQYF. The CDR3, as DNA: TGTGCCACCAGCAAACCACTGCCGGGACTAGCGGGCCCCTGGCAAGAGACCCAGTACTTC. The entire variable domain, with the rest obtained from reference TRBV15 and TRBJ2-5, is as follows: DAMVIQNPRYQVTQFGKPVTLSCSQTLNHNVMYWYQQKSSQAPKLLFHYYDKDFNNEADTPDNFQSRRPNTSFCFLDIRSPGLGDTAMYLCATSKPLPGLAGPWQETQYFGPGTRLLVL.